The 24 T cell receptor beta chains below come from one sample, sequenced in a study of regulatory dendritic cells for organ transplantation. Their antigens remain unidentified. Sorted T cells were CFSE-labeled and cultured 5 days with allogeneic regulatory or mature dendritic cells at 1:10. The protocol was immunoSEQ multiplex PCR, while the TCRdb copy is restricted to in-frame clones and leaves out a portion. Counted here are under 15,000 clones, 74% occurring once; the ten biggest clones make up around 0.63%. Sequencing was performed on naive CD4+ T cells from blood cultured with regulatory dendritic cells. Subset meaning: CD45RA+ naive T cells. The receptors derive from a human donor in good health.

J is TRBJ2-1 and V is TRBV11-3, with a weak D call TRBD1 (6 bases). Trimming removed 5 bases at V and 7 bases at J, with 12 bases between. The CDR3 runs to 13 residues. Germline CDR1 reads SGHNT; CDR2 reads YENEEA. The CDR3 bases are TGTGCCAGCAGCCTCCCGGGGACAAATGAGCAGTTCTTC. Its protein product is CASSLPGTNEQFF.

The J gene is TRBJ1-1, the V gene TRBV19; 9 bases are a match to TRBD1. The germline CDR1 and CDR2 sequences are LNHDA and SQIVND (reference sequence). This CDR3 has 15 residues. V lost 7 bases and J lost 6; bases outside the gene matches: 12. The CDR3 spells CASNDPGQGSAEAFF. In nucleotides, the CDR3 is TGTGCCAGTAATGACCCGGGACAGGGAAGCGCTGAAGCTTTCTTT.

The genes are TRBV6-4 and TRBJ2-4; 7 nucleotides match TRBD2. The germline CDR1 and CDR2 sequences are MRHNA and SNTAGT. CDR3 length: 17 amino acids. Losses at the gene ends were 2 bases for V and 7 bases for J; bases not matched to a gene: 14. CDR3 coding DNA: TGTGCCAGCAGTGACGGGGAACCGGGGGGTTTTAGCAACATTCAGTACTTC. It translates to CASSDGEPGGFSNIQYF.

The gene calls are TRBV11-3 and TRBJ1-2; no firm D call. This CDR3 contains 14 residues. Per the germline V gene, CDR1 is SGHNT and CDR2 is YENEEA. V lost 1 base and J lost 6, with 12 bases in between. The CDR3 nucleotides read TGTGCCAGCAGCTTAGCGCAGGCCACGGATGGCTACACCTTC. Its translation: CASSLAQATDGYTF.

The chain combines TRBV6-5 with TRBJ1-6; maybe TRBD1 (5 bases). Germline loops: CDR1 MNHEY, CDR2 SVGAGI. This CDR3 contains 12 residues. The V end lost 5 bases, the J end lost 8 bases, and 7 bases lay between the germline ends. Here the CDR3 reads CASSDRYSPLHF. The CDR3 nucleotides read TGTGCCAGCAGTGACAGATATTCACCCCTCCACTTT.

V is TRBV6-5 and J is TRBJ1-4, with D perhaps TRBD1 (6 bases). Germline assignment: CDR1 MNHEY and CDR2 SVGAGI. V was shortened by 6 bases and J by 6 bases, with 14 bases between the two germline ends. The CDR3 sequence is 14 residues long. CDR3: CASSRRDIDEKLFF. CDR3 in DNA: TGTGCCAGCAGCCGCCGGGACATCGATGAAAAACTGTTTTTT.

The DNA for the CDR3 is TGTGCCATCAGTGAGTCCACGAGGGACACTGAAGCTTTCTTT. It specifies CAISESTRDTEAFF. The chain uses TRBV10-3 and TRBJ1-1; unclear D gene. The V end was cut by 0 bases, the J end by 3 bases, with 8 bases between. Per germline, CDR1 ENHRY and CDR2 SYGVKD. The CDR3 is made up of 14 amino acids.

V gene TRBV18 combines with J gene TRBJ2-3; D is perhaps TRBD2 (6 bases). The V end was cut by 2 bases, the J end by 0 bases, with 9 bases between. Germline CDR1 is KGHSH and CDR2 is LQKENI. The CDR3 contains 15 residues. CDR3 in DNA: TGTGCCAGCTCACCAGGGGGGACTAGCACAGATACGCAGTATTTT. Protein: CASSPGGTSTDTQYF.

This rearrangement joins TRBV5-1 to TRBJ2-7, with 8 bases that match TRBD2. Germline trimming cut 0 bases from V and 2 bases from J; bases unmatched to any gene: 7. This CDR3 spans 16 amino acids. Germline CDR1 is SGHRS and CDR2 is YFSETQ. CDR3 protein: CASSLVRGGYTYEQYF. In nucleotides, the CDR3 is TGCGCCAGCAGCTTGGTCCGGGGGGGATACACCTACGAGCAGTACTTC.

This chain connects TRBV5-4 to TRBJ2-7; 10 nucleotides agree with TRBD2. Trimming cost V 0 bases and J 7 bases; bases outside gene matches: 4. This CDR3 is built from 14 residues. From germline, CDR1 is SGHNT and CDR2 YYREEE (reference sequence). CDR3 sequence (DNA): TGTGCCAGCAGCTTGGAACTAGCGGGGCTTGAGCAGTACTTC. Its translation is CASSLELAGLEQYF.

The V and J genes are TRBV21-1 and TRBJ1-6; the table's D call of TRBD1 was not tested on the DNA. TRBV21-1 is a known pseudogene. The CDR3 totals 15 residues. The DNA for the CDR3 is TGTGCCAGCAGCGACAAAAACCCTAATAATTCACCCCTCCACTTT. Encoded protein: CASSDKNPNNSPLHF.

For the CDR3, the DNA is TGTGCCAGCAGCGGGACAGGTCTAGTTAACTATGGCTACACCTTC. Its translation: CASSGTGLVNYGYTF. The genes are TRBV5-4 and TRBJ1-2; 8 bases match TRBD1. The CDR3 is 15 residues long. Trimming took 4 bases from V and 1 from J; bases not matched to a gene: 6. The germline V gene has CDR1 SGHNT and CDR2 YYREEE (reference sequence). The variable domain in full, completed from reference TRBV5-4 and TRBJ1-2, reads ETGVTQSPTHLIKTRGQQVTLRCSSQSGHNTVSWYQQALGQGPQFIFQYYREEENGRGNFPPRFSGLQFPNYSSELNVNALELDDSALYLCASSGTGLVNYGYTFGSGTRLTVV.

The chain joins TRBV11-2 to TRBJ1-2, with D possibly being TRBD1 (6 bases). With 1 base removed from V and 7 bases from J, the gap between germline ends came to 13 bases. Germline-derived CDR1 and CDR2 are SGHAT and FQNNGV. The CDR3 runs to 14 residues. CDR3 amino acids: CASSLGAAGVGYTF. In nucleotides, the CDR3 is TGTGCCAGCAGCTTAGGCGCGGCAGGGGTTGGCTACACCTTC. The variable domain in full, completed from reference TRBV11-2 and TRBJ1-2, reads EAGVAQSPRYKIIEKRQSVAFWCNPISGHATLYWYQQILGQGPKLLIQFQNNGVVDDSQLPKDRFSAERLKGVDSTLKIQPAKLEDSAVYLCASSLGAAGVGYTFGSGTRLTVV.

V gene TRBV7-9 combines with J gene TRBJ2-6; D is possibly TRBD1 (6 bases). This CDR3 is 14 amino acids long. V lost 4 bases and J 4 bases, leaving 8 bases between the germline ends. The V gene's germline CDR1 is SEHNR and CDR2 FQNEAQ (reference sequence). The CDR3, as DNA: TGTGCCAGCAGCTCAGGGGTCGGGGCCAACGTCCTGACTTTC. It yields the protein CASSSGVGANVLTF.

The J gene is TRBJ2-3, the V gene TRBV29-1; 8 nucleotides line up with TRBD2. The CDR3 sequence is 15 residues long. Germline CDR1 reads SQVTM; CDR2 reads ANQGSEA. Unmatched junction bases numbered 11, after V lost 7 bases and J lost 2 bases. The CDR3 DNA reads as TGCAGCGCTTACAGACGGGGGGGGGACACAGATACGCAGTATTTT. Translation gives CSAYRRGGDTDTQYF.

This sequence joins TRBV11-3 and TRBJ1-1; D gene unclear. The CDR3 length is 13 residues. In germline, CDR1 is SGHNT, CDR2 YENEEA. Trimming stripped 2 bases from V and 5 bases from J, with 9 bases between. CDR3 loop: CASSLKGGTEAFF. DNA for the CDR3: TGTGCCAGCAGCTTAAAAGGAGGGACTGAAGCTTTCTTT.

J is TRBJ1-1 and V is TRBV6-6, with 7 bases aligning to TRBD1. The germline CDR1 and CDR2 sequences are MNHNY and SVGAGI (reference sequence). The CDR3 is made up of 12 amino acids. V gave up 6 bases and J gave up 10 bases; unmatched junction bases: 8. The CDR3 DNA reads as TGTGCCAGCAGGCCACAGGGGAGTGGAGCTTTCTTT. Its protein is CASRPQGSGAFF.

This chain links TRBV27 with TRBJ1-1; no clear D gene. CDR3 length: 15 residues. The V end lost 4 bases, the J end lost 2 bases, and 14 bases lay between the germline ends. Per the germline V gene, CDR1 is MNHEY and CDR2 is SMNVEV (reference sequence). The CDR3 protein is CASSSSGSFNTEAFF. The CDR3 DNA follows: TGTGCCAGCAGTTCATCCGGGTCCTTCAACACTGAAGCTTTCTTT.

This clone was detected only a few times. The rearrangement uses TRBV12-5 and TRBJ1-6; TRBD1 agrees at 7 bases. Germline assignment: CDR1 LGHNT and CDR2 FRNRAP. The trim removed 6 bases at V and 10 bases at J, leaving 9 bases unmatched. The CDR3 is 14 residues long. Written as DNA, the CDR3 is TGTGCTAGTGGCCAGGGGGAGTGGTCCTCACCCCTCCACTTT. It yields the protein CASGQGEWSSPLHF. The whole variable domain, remainder taken from reference TRBV12-5 and TRBJ1-6, is DARVTQTPRHKVTEMGQEVTMRCQPILGHNTVFWYRQTMMQGLELLAYFRNRAPLDDSGMPKDRFSAEMPDATLATLKIQPSEPRDSAVYFCASGQGEWSSPLHFGNGTRLTVT.

V and J are TRBV11-3 and TRBJ2-7; D call uncertain. V lost 1 base and J lost 9, with 10 bases in between. This CDR3 has 12 amino acids. Germline CDR1 reads SGHNT; CDR2 reads YENEEA. The DNA for the CDR3 is TGTGCCAGCAGCTTAGTCATCTATGGGCAGTACTTC. Encoded protein: CASSLVIYGQYF.

The chain carries TRBV6-1 and TRBJ1-5, with D possibly matching TRBD1 (5 bases). The length of the CDR3 is 13 residues. V was cut by 5 bases and J by 5 bases, with 10 bases left in between. Germline assignment: CDR1 MNHNS and CDR2 SASEGT. CDR3 sequence reads: CASSIGVDQPQHF. The DNA of the CDR3 is TGTGCCAGCAGTATAGGGGTTGATCAGCCCCAGCATTTT.

The J gene is TRBJ1-1, the V gene TRBV18; 7 positions match TRBD1. This CDR3 has 14 residues. Germline assignment: CDR1 KGHSH and CDR2 LQKENI. The ends lost 6 bases at V and 1 base at J; junction bases unmatched: 5. The CDR3 nucleotides read TGTGCCAGCTCCGAGGGGGCACGGAACACTGAAGCTTTCTTT. Translated: CASSEGARNTEAFF.

This chain connects TRBV25-1 to TRBJ1-3; a possible D gene is TRBD1 (6 bases). The length of the CDR3 is 15 residues. With 3 bases removed from V and 2 bases from J, the gap between germline ends came to 11 bases. Germline V CDR1 and CDR2: MGHDK, SYGVNS. CDR3 sequence: CASSEGALPGNTIYF. In DNA, the CDR3 is TGTGCCAGCAGTGAGGGGGCCCTCCCTGGAAACACCATATATTTT.

The rearrangement links TRBV19 to TRBJ1-5, with D hard to call. CDR1 LNHDA and CDR2 SQIVND come from the germline V gene (reference sequence). The CDR3 totals 14 residues. Trimming shortened V by 0 bases and J by 5 bases, and 8 bases separated the two germline ends. This chain's CDR3 is CASSIDGRHQPQHF. CDR3 in DNA: TGTGCCAGTAGTATAGATGGGCGCCATCAGCCCCAGCATTTT. The entire variable domain, with the rest obtained from reference TRBV19 and TRBJ1-5, is as follows: DGGITQSPKYLFRKEGQNVTLSCEQNLNHDAMYWYRQDPGQGLRLIYYSQIVNDFQKGDIAEGYSVSREKKESFPLTVTSAQKNPTAFYLCASSIDGRHQPQHFGDGTRLSIL.